The T cell receptor (beta chain) under discussion was sequenced for a study of a mutant IDH1 vaccine in newly diagnosed glioma. About the research overall: Patients, over weeks 1, 3, 5, 7, 11, 15, 19 and 23, received a total of eight vaccinations.

Time point noted: week 5, during vaccination. Vaccine doses each comprised 300 ug of mutant IDH1 20-mer peptide, with topical imiquimod. This clone appeared a single time. The antigen is undetermined. Measured with immunoSEQ multiplex PCR; TCRdb has only the in-frame clones, and not every one. Among approximately 26,000 clones, more than 70% were seen once, and the ten largest hold about 18%. The source of this sequence is a man between 18 and 35 years old with glioma. The specimen comprised PBMCs, sampled from a glioma patient whose treatment included an IDH1 peptide vaccine.

CDR3 coding DNA: TGTGCCATCAGTGAGTCTCAGGTAGCGAACACCGGGGAGCTGTTTTTT. As protein: CAISESQVANTGELFF. V usage is TRBV10-3 and J usage is TRBJ2-2; no clear D gene. V was cut by 0 bases and J by 0 bases, with 8 bases left in between. In germline, CDR1 is ENHRY, CDR2 SYGVKD. The CDR3 has 16 amino acids.